Reported below is one T cell receptor beta chain. This sample is drawn from a study of blood T cell repertoires in COVID-19. Produced via immunoSEQ multiplex PCR; TCRdb's table is partial and in-frame only. Among about 210,000 clones, 80% to 90% were seen once, and the ten largest hold approximately 7.4%. CDR1 MNHEY and CDR2 SMNVEV come from the germline V gene (reference sequence). Trimming took 3 bases from V and 5 from J; bases not matched to a gene: 5. This CDR3 contains 15 residues. The specimen sequenced was peripheral blood. The source of this sequence is a woman in her forties or fifties with acute or convalescent COVID-19. The chain couples TRBV27 to TRBJ1-4; TRBD1 agrees at 8 bases. CDR3 DNA: TGTGCCAGCAGTTTTATCCAGGGGGCGAATGAAAAACTGTTTTTT. Protein: CASSFIQGANEKLFF. Using reference TRBV27 and TRBJ1-4 for the parts outside the CDR3, the full variable domain is EAQVTQNPRYLITVTGKKLTVTCSQNMNHEYMSWYRQDPGLGLRQIYYSMNVEVTDKGDVPEGYKVSRKEKRNFPLILESPSPNQTSLYFCASSFIQGANEKLFFGSGTQLSVL.